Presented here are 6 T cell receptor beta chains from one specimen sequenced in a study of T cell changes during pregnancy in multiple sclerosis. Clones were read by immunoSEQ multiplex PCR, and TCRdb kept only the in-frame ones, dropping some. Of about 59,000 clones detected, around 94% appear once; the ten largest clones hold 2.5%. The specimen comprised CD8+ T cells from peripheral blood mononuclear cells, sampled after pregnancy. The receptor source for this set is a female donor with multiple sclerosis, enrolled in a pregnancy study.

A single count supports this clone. The CDR3 is CASSWGQAYEQYF. Here the CDR3 DNA reads TGTGCCAGCAGCTGGGGACAGGCCTACGAGCAGTACTTC. The V and J genes are TRBV5-5 and TRBJ2-7; 8 nucleotides match TRBD1. Trimming removed 3 bases from V and 2 bases from J; junction bases left unmatched: 1. Per the germline V gene, CDR1 is SGHKS and CDR2 is YYEKEE (reference sequence). This CDR3 has 13 residues.

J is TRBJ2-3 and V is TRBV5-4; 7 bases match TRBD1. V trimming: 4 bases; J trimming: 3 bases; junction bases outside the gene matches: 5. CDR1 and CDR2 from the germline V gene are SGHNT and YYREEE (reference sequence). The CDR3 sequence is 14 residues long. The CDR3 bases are TGTGCCAGCAGCCAGGGGGACGAAACAGATACGCAGTATTTT. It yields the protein CASSQGDETDTQYF.

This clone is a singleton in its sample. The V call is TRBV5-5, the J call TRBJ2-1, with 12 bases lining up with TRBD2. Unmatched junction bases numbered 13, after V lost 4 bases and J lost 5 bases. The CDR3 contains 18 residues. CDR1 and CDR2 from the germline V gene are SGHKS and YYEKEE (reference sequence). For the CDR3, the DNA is TGTGCCAGCAGCCCCGGACTAGCGGGACCGAGCGCCCACAATGAGCAGTTCTTC. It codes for CASSPGLAGPSAHNEQFF.

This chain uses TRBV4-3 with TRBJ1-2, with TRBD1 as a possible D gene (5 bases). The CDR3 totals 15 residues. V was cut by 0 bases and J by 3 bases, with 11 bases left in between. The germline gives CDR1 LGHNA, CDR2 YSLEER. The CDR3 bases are TGCGCCAGCAGCCAAGATAGGTGGGGGGACTATGGCTACACCTTC. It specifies CASSQDRWGDYGYTF.

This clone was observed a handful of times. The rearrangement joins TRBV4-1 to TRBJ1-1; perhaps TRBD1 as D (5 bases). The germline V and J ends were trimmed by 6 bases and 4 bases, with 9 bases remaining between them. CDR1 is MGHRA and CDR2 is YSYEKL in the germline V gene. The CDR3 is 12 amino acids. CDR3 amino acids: CASRGGFTEAFF. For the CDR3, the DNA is TGCGCCAGCAGGGGGGGATTCACTGAAGCTTTCTTT.

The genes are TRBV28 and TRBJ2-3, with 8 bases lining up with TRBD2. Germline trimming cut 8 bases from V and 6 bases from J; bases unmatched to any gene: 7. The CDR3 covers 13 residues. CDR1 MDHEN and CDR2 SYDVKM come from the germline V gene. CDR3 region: CASHPGGRDTQYF. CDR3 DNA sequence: TGTGCCAGCCACCCGGGAGGGCGTGATACGCAGTATTTT.